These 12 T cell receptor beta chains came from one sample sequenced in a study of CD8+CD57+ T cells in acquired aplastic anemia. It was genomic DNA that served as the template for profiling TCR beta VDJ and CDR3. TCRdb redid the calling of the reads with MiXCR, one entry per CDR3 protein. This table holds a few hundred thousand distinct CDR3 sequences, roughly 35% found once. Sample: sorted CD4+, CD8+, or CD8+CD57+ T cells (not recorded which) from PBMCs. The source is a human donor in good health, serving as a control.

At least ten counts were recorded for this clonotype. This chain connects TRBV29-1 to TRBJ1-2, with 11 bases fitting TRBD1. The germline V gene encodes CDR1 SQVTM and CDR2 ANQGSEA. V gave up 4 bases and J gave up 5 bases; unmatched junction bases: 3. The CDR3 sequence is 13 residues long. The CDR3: CSVGDRGFYGYTF. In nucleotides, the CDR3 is TGCAGCGTTGGGGACAGGGGGTTTTATGGCTACACCTTC.

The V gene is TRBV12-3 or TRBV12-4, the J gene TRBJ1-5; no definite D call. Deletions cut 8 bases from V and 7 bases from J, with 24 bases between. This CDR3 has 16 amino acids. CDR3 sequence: CASRAGPPGRGQPQHF. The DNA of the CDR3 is TGTGCCAGCCGCGCCGGGCCCCCCGGGAGAGGACAGCCCCAGCATTTT.

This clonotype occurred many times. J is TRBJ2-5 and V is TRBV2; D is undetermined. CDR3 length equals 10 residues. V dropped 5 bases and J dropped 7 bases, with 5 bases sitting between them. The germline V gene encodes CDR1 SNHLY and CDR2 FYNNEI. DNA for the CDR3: TGTGCCAGCAGTTTGGGGACCCAGTACTTC. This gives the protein CASSLGTQYF. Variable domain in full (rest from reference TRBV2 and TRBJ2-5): EPEVTQTPSHQVTQMGQEVILRCVPISNHLYFYWYRQILGQKVEFLVSFYNNEISEKSEIFDDQFSVERPDGSNFTLKIRSTKLEDSAMYFCASSLGTQYFGPGTRLLVL.

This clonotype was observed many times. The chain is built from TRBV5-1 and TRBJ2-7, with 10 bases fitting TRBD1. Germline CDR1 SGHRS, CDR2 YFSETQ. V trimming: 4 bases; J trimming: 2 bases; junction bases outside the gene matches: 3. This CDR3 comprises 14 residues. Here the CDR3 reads CASSLGQGAYEQYF. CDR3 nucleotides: TGCGCCAGCAGCCTAGGACAGGGGGCCTACGAGCAGTACTTC. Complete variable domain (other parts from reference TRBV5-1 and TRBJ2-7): KAGVTQTPRYLIKTRGQQVTLSCSPISGHRSVSWYQQTPGQGLQFLFEYFSETQRNKGNFPGRFSGRQFSNSRSEMNVSTLELGDSALYLCASSLGQGAYEQYFGPGTRLTVT.

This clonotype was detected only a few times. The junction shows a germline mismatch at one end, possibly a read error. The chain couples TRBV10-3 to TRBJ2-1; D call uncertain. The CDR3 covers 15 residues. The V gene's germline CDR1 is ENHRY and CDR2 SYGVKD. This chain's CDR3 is CASSPRAREYNEQFF. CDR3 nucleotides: TGTGCCAGCAGTCCCCGGGCGAGAGAGTACAATGAGCAGTTCTTC.

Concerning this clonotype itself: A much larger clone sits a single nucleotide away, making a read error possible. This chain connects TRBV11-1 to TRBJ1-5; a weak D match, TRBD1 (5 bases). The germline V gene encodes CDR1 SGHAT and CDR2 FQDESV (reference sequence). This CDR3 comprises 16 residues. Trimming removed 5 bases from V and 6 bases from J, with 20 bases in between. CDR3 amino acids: CASSRSGVGGGQPQHF. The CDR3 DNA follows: TGTGCCAGCAGCCGGAGCGGTGTCGGGGGAGGTCAGCCCCAGCATTTT.

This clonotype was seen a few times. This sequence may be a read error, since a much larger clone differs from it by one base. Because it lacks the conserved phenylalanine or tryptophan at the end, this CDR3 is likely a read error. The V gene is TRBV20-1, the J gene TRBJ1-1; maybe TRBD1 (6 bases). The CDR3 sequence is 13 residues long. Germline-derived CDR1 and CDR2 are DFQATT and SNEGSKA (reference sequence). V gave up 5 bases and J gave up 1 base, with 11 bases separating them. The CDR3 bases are TGCAGTGCTGTACCGACAGGGAACACTGAAGCTTTCCTT. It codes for CSAVPTGNTEAFL.

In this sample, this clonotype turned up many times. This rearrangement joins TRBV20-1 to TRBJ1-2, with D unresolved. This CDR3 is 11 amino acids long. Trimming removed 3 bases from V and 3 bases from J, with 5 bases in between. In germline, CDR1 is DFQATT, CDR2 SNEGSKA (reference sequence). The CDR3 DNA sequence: TGCAGTGCTAGGCGTGACTATGGCTACACCTTC. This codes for CSARRDYGYTF.

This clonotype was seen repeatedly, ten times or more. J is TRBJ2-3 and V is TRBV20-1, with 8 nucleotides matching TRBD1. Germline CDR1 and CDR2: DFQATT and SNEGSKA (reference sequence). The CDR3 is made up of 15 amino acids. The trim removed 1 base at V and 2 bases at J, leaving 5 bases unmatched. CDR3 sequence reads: CSARGQGPNTDTQYF. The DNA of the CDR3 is TGCAGTGCTAGAGGACAGGGGCCTAACACAGATACGCAGTATTTT.

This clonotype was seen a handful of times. The CDR3 loop reads CASSLTGENTEAFF. For the CDR3, the DNA is TGTGCCAGCAGCTTGACAGGGGAGAACACTGAAGCTTTCTTT. The chain combines TRBV6-5 with TRBJ1-1, with 8 bases aligning to TRBD1. Germline V gene lookup returns CDR1 MNHEY and CDR2 SVGAGI. The J segment lost 1 base and the V segment lost 6 bases, leaving 4 bases of the junction unmatched. This CDR3 spans 14 amino acids.

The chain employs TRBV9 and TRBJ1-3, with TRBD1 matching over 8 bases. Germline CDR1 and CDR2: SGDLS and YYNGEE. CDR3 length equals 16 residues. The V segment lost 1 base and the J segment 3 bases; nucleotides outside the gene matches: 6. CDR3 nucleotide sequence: TGTGCCAGCAGCGTAAACAGGGGGGGCAGTGGAAACACCATATATTTT. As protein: CASSVNRGGSGNTIYF.

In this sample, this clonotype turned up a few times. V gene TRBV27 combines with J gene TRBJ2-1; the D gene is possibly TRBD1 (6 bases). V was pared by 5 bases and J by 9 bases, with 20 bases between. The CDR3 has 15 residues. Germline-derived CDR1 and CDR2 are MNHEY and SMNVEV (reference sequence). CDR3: CASSHRVTPPGEQFF. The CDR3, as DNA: TGTGCCAGCAGTCACAGGGTTACCCCCCCCGGTGAGCAGTTCTTC.